This is a list of T cell receptor beta chains from one sample in a study of post-analysis software for immune sequencing data. TCRdb analysed the PCR reads with MiXCR anew, one entry per CDR3 protein. The sample carries hundreds of thousands of distinct CDR3 sequences, 55% to 60% recorded once. The specimen was blood. The receptors stem from a girl aged 2-9 years with multiple sclerosis. Each CDR3 is given with its conserved first and last residue. Expanded clones are given a class, and other clones once, few, many or no size at all.

clone_size	v_call	j_call	cdr3_aa
.	TRBV28	TRBJ2-1	CASSSPGQRYNEQFF
.	TRBV5-6	TRBJ1-2	CASSLVSSGFGYTF
few	TRBV12-3/TRBV12-4	TRBJ2-5	CASSLIVGTETQYF
once	TRBV25-1	TRBJ1-1	CASSPWGRLNTEAFF
.	TRBV25-1	TRBJ2-7	CASSELGMGSSYEQYF
.	TRBV24-1	TRBJ2-3	CATSDPAPGLATDTQYF
.	TRBV5-1	TRBJ2-5	CASSLRGQETETQYF
few	TRBV5-1	TRBJ2-5	CASSSHGTSVETQYF
.	TRBV29-1	TRBJ2-3	CSTPGGAIYDTQYF
.	TRBV7-2	TRBJ1-1	CASSRTRRYTEAFF
.	TRBV27	TRBJ2-7	CASSFLTNTYEQYF
.	TRBV7-6	TRBJ2-1	CASSLAAGYNEQFF
.	TRBV6-2/TRBV6-3	TRBJ1-6	CASRPGQKTGSSPLHF
.	TRBV3-1	TRBJ2-1	CASSQDLGTSGLYNEQFF
.	TRBV5-1	TRBJ1-1	CASSPQGLGTEAFF
.	TRBV5-1	TRBJ2-1	CASSFGLAGANEQFF
.	TRBV20-1	TRBJ2-1	CSARDGQGYEQFF
.	TRBV5-1	TRBJ1-1	CASSSLPESEAFF
.	TRBV3-1	TRBJ1-1	CASSVDNMNTEAFF
.	TRBV11-2	TRBJ2-4	CASSLTVEALAKNIQYF
.	TRBV6-2/TRBV6-3	TRBJ2-1	CASSYVPGVSNEQFF
.	TRBV29-1	TRBJ2-3	CSVAGSGSTDTQYF
few	TRBV10-3	TRBJ2-3	CAFSDGTDTQYF
.	TRBV10-3	TRBJ2-3	CAISESMTPTDTQYF
.	TRBV6-6	TRBJ2-7	CASSYSVRFMTSYEQYF
.	TRBV7-6	TRBJ2-3	CASSLAERGGITTDTQYF
.	TRBV6-1	TRBJ1-1	CASSSAGQGNTEAFF
.	TRBV4-2	TRBJ2-3	CASSQSGGRRTDTQYF
few	TRBV7-2	TRBJ2-3	CASSLARRLTDTQYF
few	TRBV29-1	TRBJ1-2	CSVANQQGGYGYTF
once	TRBV5-1	TRBJ2-5	CASSLGRAGVINEQYF
.	TRBV7-7	TRBJ2-1	CASSLIGGDYNEQFF
.	TRBV6-2/TRBV6-3	TRBJ2-7	CASSYLGLAEQYEQYF
few	TRBV29-1	TRBJ2-7	CSVEAQSNQYF
.	TRBV5-5	TRBJ2-1	CASSARDRGLYNEQFF
once	TRBV5-1	TRBJ2-1	CASSLRLIAGGPTYNEQFF
.	TRBV20-1	TRBJ2-3	CGASGTSSIRTDTQYF
.	TRBV6-1	TRBJ2-1	CASSEAPAVGEQFF
few	TRBV29-1	TRBJ2-5	CSVGLAGGETQYF
.	TRBV7-9	.	CASNLYVSLVKYEQYF
.	TRBV5-1	TRBJ1-3	CASSLNRGGGNTIYF
.	TRBV5-1	TRBJ2-7	CASRIGPHYEQYF
.	TRBV5-5	TRBJ2-1	CASSSKGPYNEQFF
.	TRBV29-1	TRBJ2-1	CSVEPLSEQFF
once	TRBV7-8	TRBJ2-5	CASSLAGTGRQETQYF
.	TRBV29-1	TRBJ1-1	CSVAFGDNTEAFF
.	TRBV12-3/TRBV12-4	TRBJ2-3	CASSQRPAGSTDTQYF
.	TRBV5-1	TRBJ2-7	CASSNGQGNEQYF
few	TRBV20-1	TRBJ2-7	CSASPDRYEQYF